The 24 T cell receptor beta chains below were found in one sample sequenced in a study of human T cells and chemical hapten exposure. Stated time point: patch test 1, 2 weeks after DPC sensitization. Regarding treatment: therapeutic diphenylcyclopropenone sensitization with weekly scalp DPC. TCRdb re-derived calls from the RACE reads in MiXCR, one entry per CDR3 protein. The sample holds approximately 100,000 distinct CDR3 sequences, roughly 9.6% seen once. Sequenced here: whole blood, sampled in connection with sensitization to the hapten diphenylcyclopropenone (DPC). These receptors came from a middle-aged woman with alopecia areata. Some clones in this sample may be carry-over from other donors' samples.

This clonotype has a handful of counts. The rearrangement uses TRBV12-3 or TRBV12-4 and TRBJ1-4, with 7 bases lining up with TRBD1. This CDR3 region has 15 residues. V was clipped by 6 bases and J by 7 bases; unmatched bases: 11. The CDR3 nucleotides are TGTGCCAGCAGGCGGACACAGGGGACGGGTGAAAAACTGTTTTTT. This sequence encodes CASRRTQGTGEKLFF.

Ten or more counts support this clonotype. The chain links TRBV12-3 or TRBV12-4 to TRBJ2-3; D perhaps matches TRBD2 (6 bases). The CDR3 consists of 16 residues. V was trimmed by 2 bases and J by 2 bases, leaving 14 bases between them. The CDR3 DNA sequence: TGTGCCAGCAGTTTACGGCTAGCGCCGAACACAGATACGCAGTATTTT. Its protein product is CASSLRLAPNTDTQYF.

This clonotype was seen ten or more times. V and J are TRBV5-1 and TRBJ2-7; TRBD2 matches 13 bases. The V and J ends lost 4 bases and 2 bases, in that order; junction bases with no gene match: 3. The V gene's germline CDR1 is SGHRS and CDR2 YFSETQ. This CDR3 is 15 amino acids long. The CDR3 loop reads CASSPGLAGTYEQYF. CDR3 coding DNA: TGCGCCAGCAGCCCGGGACTAGCGGGGACCTACGAGCAGTACTTC.

The sample holds many counts of this clonotype. Here the CDR3 reads CASGIGGGPYNEQFF. CDR3 in DNA: TGTGCCAGTGGAATCGGCGGGGGACCCTACAATGAGCAGTTCTTC. The rearrangement uses TRBV11-3 and TRBJ2-1, with 7 nucleotides matching TRBD2. The CDR3 totals 15 residues. CDR1 is SGHNT, CDR2 YENEEA, per germline. V dropped 9 bases and J dropped 2; count of bases not matched to a gene: 10.

This clonotype has a handful of counts. The V and J genes are TRBV15 and TRBJ1-5; D is unclear. This CDR3 has 14 amino acids. Trimming removed 0 bases at V and 5 bases at J, with 8 bases between. Looked up from germline, CDR1 is LNHNV and CDR2 is YYDKDF (reference sequence). CDR3 in amino acids: CATSRDLTDQPQHF. The CDR3 bases are TGTGCCACCAGCAGAGATCTGACGGATCAGCCCCAGCATTTT.

This clonotype came up many times. V usage is TRBV6-5 and J usage is TRBJ2-2, with 10 bases identical to TRBD1. This CDR3 spans 14 amino acids. Germline CDR1 is MNHEY and CDR2 is SVGAGI. With V trimmed by 7 bases and J by 7 bases, 6 bases remained unmatched. CDR3 DNA: TGTGCCAGCAAAAGGACAGGGGGGATCGGGGAGCTGTTTTTT. Its translation is CASKRTGGIGELFF.

This clonotype was counted between two and nine times. The chain joins TRBV20-1 to TRBJ2-7; 7 nucleotides agree with TRBD2. Germline V gene lookup returns CDR1 DFQATT and CDR2 SNEGSKA (reference sequence). CDR3 length: 14 residues. V shed 1 base, J shed 1 base, and the junction held 4 bases outside the gene matches. This CDR3 is CSARVASGSYEQYF. The CDR3 region has the DNA TGCAGTGCTAGAGTGGCTAGCGGATCCTACGAGCAGTACTTC.

This clonotype was found many times. CDR3: CATSDLRSGPSYNEQFF. In DNA form, the CDR3 reads TGTGCCACCAGTGATTTGCGAAGCGGCCCATCCTACAATGAGCAGTTCTTC. The V gene is TRBV24-1, the J gene TRBJ2-1; tentative D call: TRBD2 (5 bases). Germline V gene lookup returns CDR1 KGHDR and CDR2 SFDVKD. The CDR3 sequence is 17 residues long. V was pared by 0 bases and J by 1 base, with 12 bases between.

This clonotype was seen many times. This chain uses TRBV7-2 with TRBJ1-2; no reliable D call. The CDR3 totals 13 residues. In germline, CDR1 is SGHTA, CDR2 FQGNSA. The ends were cut back, 1 base at V and 8 bases at J, with 11 bases in the middle. The CDR3 nucleotides are TGTGCCAGCAGCTTAGTGGCAACCGCGGGCTACACCTTC. It yields the protein CASSLVATAGYTF.

This clonotype was seen ten or more times. The rearrangement joins TRBV30 to TRBJ2-5; 7 bases map to TRBD1. This CDR3 is 12 amino acids long. Germline lookup yields CDR1 GTSNPN and CDR2 SVGIG (reference sequence). After removal of 3 bases from V and 2 bases from J, the junction contained 0 bases not matched to a gene. In nucleotides, the CDR3 is TGTGCCTGGAGGACAGGGCAAGAGACCCAGTACTTC. It translates to CAWRTGQETQYF.

This clonotype has just a few counts. The V and J genes are TRBV7-2 and TRBJ1-1, with D uncertain. CDR1 SGHTA and CDR2 FQGNSA come from the germline V gene. The V gene lost 5 bases and the J gene lost 10 bases, with 17 bases spanning the gap. There are 13 residues in the CDR3. CDR3 residues: CASSKQERNRAFF. The CDR3 DNA sequence: TGTGCCAGCAGCAAACAAGAGAGGAATCGAGCTTTCTTT.

This rearrangement joins TRBV9 to TRBJ2-5; D not resolved. Trimming pared 2 bases from V and 2 bases from J, leaving 13 bases between. The germline CDR1 and CDR2 sequences are SGDLS and YYNGEE. The CDR3 covers 15 residues. The CDR3 bases are TGTGCCAGCAGCGTTAATGCTGGGCCACAAGAGACCCAGTACTTC. As protein: CASSVNAGPQETQYF.

This clonotype was observed many times. The V gene is TRBV28, the J gene TRBJ2-4; 7 positions agree with TRBD1. Germline CDR1 MDHEN, CDR2 SYDVKM. The CDR3 length is 16 residues. Trimming cost V 5 bases and J 3 bases; bases outside gene matches: 10. The CDR3 bases are TGTGCCAGCAGTCTACAGGGGAACAGGGTCAAAAACATTCAGTACTTC. Translating it yields CASSLQGNRVKNIQYF.

This clonotype was picked up a small number of times. The chain couples TRBV7-9 to TRBJ2-5; D may be TRBD2 (5 bases). This CDR3 is 14 amino acids long. Per the germline V gene, CDR1 is SEHNR and CDR2 is FQNEAQ (reference sequence). V lost 3 bases and J 2 bases, leaving 10 bases between the germline ends. CDR3 nucleotides: TGTGCCAGCAGCTTGTCCGGGGTTCAAGAGACCCAGTACTTC. It translates to CASSLSGVQETQYF.

The sample holds many counts of this clonotype. The chain carries TRBV20-1 and TRBJ2-1; 8 bases are shared with TRBD2. This CDR3 is built from 16 residues. The trim removed 6 bases at V and 6 bases at J, leaving 16 bases unmatched. Germline CDR1 DFQATT, CDR2 SNEGSKA (reference sequence). The CDR3 DNA is TGCAGTGCCCGGAGTGGGAGCGGGAGAATACGCAATGAGCAGTTCTTC. Translating it yields CSARSGSGRIRNEQFF.

This clonotype appeared many times. The chain recombines TRBV12-3 or TRBV12-4 with TRBJ2-1; 13 nucleotides align to TRBD2. V gave up 8 bases and J gave up 12 bases; unmatched junction bases: 13. The CDR3 has 15 residues. In DNA, the CDR3 is TGTGCCAGCCGGATCGGGACTAGCGGGGCCGTGGGGCAGTTCTTC. It specifies CASRIGTSGAVGQFF.

The J gene is TRBJ2-7, the V gene TRBV18; 9 nucleotides line up with TRBD1. In germline, CDR1 is KGHSH, CDR2 LQKENI. V lost 0 bases to trimming and J lost 2 bases; unmatched junction nucleotides: 5. The length of the CDR3 is 16 residues. CDR3 sequence (DNA): TGTGCCAGCTCACCACCCGGGACAGGGTCCCCCTACGAGCAGTACTTC. Translating it yields CASSPPGTGSPYEQYF.

The V gene is TRBV20-1, the J gene TRBJ2-5; D is perhaps TRBD1 or TRBD2 (5 bases each). The CDR3 runs to 13 residues. Deletions cut 6 bases from V and 5 bases from J, with 16 bases between. Germline values: CDR1 DFQATT, CDR2 SNEGSKA (reference sequence). CDR3 residues: CSAIRDVLETQYF. CDR3 nucleotide sequence: TGCAGTGCCATAAGGGACGTCCTGGAGACCCAGTACTTC.

Ten or more counts support this clonotype. The chain uses TRBV4-3 and TRBJ1-2; D possibly corresponds to TRBD1 (5 bases). The V end lost 0 bases, the J end lost 6 bases, and 14 bases lay between the germline ends. Looked up from germline, CDR1 is LGHNA and CDR2 is YSLEER. The CDR3 runs 15 residues. CDR3 DNA sequence: TGCGCCAGCAGCCAAGATCTGTGGGGCCGGGATGGCTACACCTTC. It translates to CASSQDLWGRDGYTF.

This clonotype was counted a few times. The chain uses TRBV7-2 and TRBJ2-1; D perhaps matches TRBD2 (5 bases). The CDR3 extends over 14 amino acids. Germline lookup yields CDR1 SGHTA and CDR2 FQGNSA. V lost 2 bases to trimming and J lost 8 bases, with 13 bases between them. CDR3 nucleotide sequence: TGTGCCAGCAGCTTACAGGTACTCGGGGATGAGCAGTTCTTC. Translated: CASSLQVLGDEQFF. Variable domain in full (rest from reference TRBV7-2 and TRBJ2-1): GAGVSQSPSNKVTEKGKDVELRCDPISGHTALYWYRQSLGQGLEFLIYFQGNSAPDKSGLPSDRFSAERTGGSVSTLTIQRTQQEDSAVYLCASSLQVLGDEQFFGPGTRLTVL.

Many counts were recorded for this clonotype. The chain uses TRBV15 and TRBJ1-5, with D unclear. Germline V lookup: CDR1 LNHNV, CDR2 YYDKDF (reference sequence). Trimming left V 4 bases short and J 0 bases short, with 7 bases between. The CDR3 totals 14 residues. CDR3 region: CATSTSASNQPQHF. CDR3 nucleotide sequence: TGTGCCACCAGCACCAGCGCTAGCAATCAGCCCCAGCATTTT.

This clonotype was recorded many times. The chain has TRBV9 and TRBJ2-1; D is perhaps TRBD2 (5 bases). CDR3 size: 14 residues. V lost 0 bases and J 10 bases, leaving 14 bases between the germline ends. Germline CDR1 reads SGDLS; CDR2 reads YYNGEE. CDR3 nucleotides: TGTGCCAGCAGCGTAGCTGCGGCTAGCCGGGAGCAGTTCTTC. Its protein is CASSVAAASREQFF.

This clonotype was counted a few times. V and J are TRBV28 and TRBJ2-5; D unclear. Looked up from germline, CDR1 is MDHEN and CDR2 is SYDVKM. The CDR3 has 12 residues. V was trimmed by 5 bases and J by 4 bases, leaving 8 bases between them. The CDR3 sequence is CASSPSRETQYF. The CDR3 region has the DNA TGTGCCAGCAGTCCGTCAAGAGAGACCCAGTACTTC. The whole variable domain, remainder taken from reference TRBV28 and TRBJ2-5, is DVKVTQSSRYLVKRTGEKVFLECVQDMDHENMFWYRQDPGLGLRLIYFSYDVKMKEKGDIPEGYSVSREKKERFSLILESASTNQTSMYLCASSPSRETQYFGPGTRLLVL.

The chain couples TRBV30 to TRBJ2-3, with 10 bases aligning to TRBD2. The junction had 7 bases not matched to a gene; V was cut back by 8 bases and J by 2 bases. The CDR3 has 14 amino acids. Germline CDR1 is GTSNPN and CDR2 is SVGIG (reference sequence). The CDR3 nucleotides read TGTGCCAGACAGACTAGCGGGTACACAGATACGCAGTATTTT. Translating it yields CARQTSGYTDTQYF.